One sample yielded the 11 T cell receptor beta chains listed below, sequenced in a study of brain T cells in children with intractable seizures (dated by TCRdb to about 2021). The library relied on the immunoSEQ multiplex PCR assay. TCRdb's version of the immuneACCESS table is confined to in-frame rearrangements and falls short of the full clone set. An unresolved V gene accounts for under half of the shortfall where checked; the remainder is of unknown origin. The sample table records a few hundred thousand clones; 93% of these occur just once. The ten most abundant clones make up roughly 5.7% of the sample. What the time point label conveys for this sample: blood from clinic visit 5 months post-surgery; TSC patient then seizure free. Sample: peripheral blood, taken about 5 months after surgery. These receptors originate from a boy younger than two with tuberous sclerosis and intractable seizures.

Regarding this clone: Distinct nucleotide sequences in the sample also encode this CDR3. The chain has TRBV30 and TRBJ1-1, with unresolved D. The CDR3 loop spans 12 amino acids. CDR1 is GTSNPN, CDR2 SVGIG, per germline (reference sequence). With 2 bases removed from V and 0 bases from J, the gap between germline ends came to 4 bases. CDR3 region: CAWSPLNTEAFF. CDR3 nucleotides: TGTGCCTGGAGTCCCTTGAACACTGAAGCTTTCTTT.

Notes on this clone: In the same sample, other DNA sequences code for this CDR3. This sequence joins TRBV7-9 and TRBJ1-1, with 7 nucleotides matching TRBD1. V shed 5 bases, J shed 0 bases, and the junction held 6 bases outside the gene matches. There are 15 residues in the CDR3. Germline CDR1 and CDR2: SEHNR and FQNEAQ (reference sequence). The CDR3 reads CASSPRQGMNTEAFF. CDR3 DNA: TGTGCCAGCAGCCCAAGACAGGGAATGAACACTGAAGCTTTCTTT. Full variable domain (missing parts from reference TRBV7-9 and TRBJ1-1): DTGVSQNPRHKITKRGQNVTFRCDPISEHNRLYWYRQTLGQGPEFLTYFQNEAQLEKSRLLSDRFSAERPKGSFSTLEIQRTEQGDSAMYLCASSPRQGMNTEAFFGQGTRLTVV.

The CDR3 DNA follows: TGTGCCAGCAGCCCACCAGGGTCACCACGAAACACCATATATTTT. It encodes CASSPPGSPRNTIYF. The chain carries TRBV3-1 (or the pseudogene TRBV3-2) and TRBJ1-3; a weak D match, TRBD1 (5 bases). CDR3 length equals 15 residues. V lost 4 bases to trimming and J lost 5 bases, with 15 bases between them. The germline CDR1 and CDR2 sequences are LGHDT and YNNKEL (reference sequence).

The gene calls are TRBV7-2 and TRBJ2-7; D is undetermined. Germline V gene lookup returns CDR1 SGHTA and CDR2 FQGNSA. V dropped 3 bases and J dropped 0 bases, with 6 bases sitting between them. This CDR3 comprises 13 residues. The CDR3 nucleotides are TGTGCCAGCAGCTTTGAAATCTCCTACGAGCAGTACTTC. Translating it yields CASSFEISYEQYF.

The V and J genes are TRBV4-2 and TRBJ1-1; TRBD1 might be the D (5 bases). Trimming removed 0 bases from V and 10 bases from J, with 15 bases in between. CDR3 size: 14 residues. Germline lookup yields CDR1 LGHNA and CDR2 YNFKEQ. The CDR3 nucleotides are TGTGCCAGCAGCCAAGATCTGGCAGGGATACTAGCTTTCTTT. Its translation is CASSQDLAGILAFF.

The genes are TRBV9 and TRBJ2-5, with 11 bases identical to TRBD2. After removal of 0 bases from V and 1 base from J, the junction contained 2 bases not matched to a gene. The length of the CDR3 is 16 residues. Germline CDR1 reads SGDLS; CDR2 reads YYNGEE. CDR3 amino acids: CASSVATSGVQETQYF. CDR3 in DNA: TGTGCCAGCAGCGTAGCGACTAGCGGGGTCCAAGAGACCCAGTACTTC.

This clone was seen once. This chain links TRBV29-1 with TRBJ1-1, with D tentatively TRBD1 (6 bases). V dropped 7 bases and J dropped 3 bases, with 15 bases sitting between them. This CDR3 has 13 residues. CDR1 is SQVTM and CDR2 is ANQGSEA in the germline V gene. The CDR3 reads CSARKGGDTEAFF. The CDR3 nucleotides read TGCAGCGCCCGGAAGGGGGGGGACACTGAAGCTTTCTTT.

The chain couples TRBV9 to TRBJ1-1, with D perhaps TRBD1 (5 bases). Trimming stripped 4 bases from V and 8 bases from J, with 18 bases between. CDR1 is SGDLS and CDR2 is YYNGEE in the germline V gene. The CDR3 covers 14 residues. CDR3 region: CASSPGVMPAEAFF. The CDR3 coding sequence is TGTGCCAGCAGCCCGGGGGTTATGCCTGCCGAAGCTTTCTTT.

The chain couples TRBV12-3 or TRBV12-4 to TRBJ1-1; TRBD1 aligns across 7 bases. The CDR3 extends over 12 amino acids. The trim removed 6 bases at V and 4 bases at J, leaving 2 bases unmatched. The CDR3 spells CASSRDSTEAFF. For the CDR3, the DNA is TGTGCCAGCAGCCGGGACAGCACTGAAGCTTTCTTT.

This sequence joins TRBV14 and TRBJ1-2; D is possibly TRBD1 (5 bases). The CDR3 loop spans 17 amino acids. Looked up from germline, CDR1 is SGHDN and CDR2 is FVKESK. V was cut by 0 bases and J by 2 bases, with 16 bases left in between. The CDR3 bases are TGTGCCAGCAGCCAAGATCTCTTGGGGGATCGGAACTATGGCTACACCTTC. Residues: CASSQDLLGDRNYGYTF. The full variable domain, rest sourced from reference TRBV14 and TRBJ1-2, is EAGVTQFPSHSVIEKGQTVTLRCDPISGHDNLYWYRRVMGKEIKFLLHFVKESKQDESGMPNNRFLAERTGGTYSTLKVQPAELEDSGVYFCASSQDLLGDRNYGYTFGSGTRLTVV.

The V call is TRBV28, the J call TRBJ1-1, with 9 nucleotides matching TRBD1. Losses at the gene ends were 5 bases for V and 5 bases for J; bases not matched to a gene: 12. The germline CDR1 and CDR2 sequences are MDHEN and SYDVKM. The CDR3 runs 16 residues. Here the CDR3 DNA reads TGTGCCAGCAGTGTCCGGGACAGGGAATCTCGAACTGAAGCTTTCTTT. Its translation: CASSVRDRESRTEAFF.